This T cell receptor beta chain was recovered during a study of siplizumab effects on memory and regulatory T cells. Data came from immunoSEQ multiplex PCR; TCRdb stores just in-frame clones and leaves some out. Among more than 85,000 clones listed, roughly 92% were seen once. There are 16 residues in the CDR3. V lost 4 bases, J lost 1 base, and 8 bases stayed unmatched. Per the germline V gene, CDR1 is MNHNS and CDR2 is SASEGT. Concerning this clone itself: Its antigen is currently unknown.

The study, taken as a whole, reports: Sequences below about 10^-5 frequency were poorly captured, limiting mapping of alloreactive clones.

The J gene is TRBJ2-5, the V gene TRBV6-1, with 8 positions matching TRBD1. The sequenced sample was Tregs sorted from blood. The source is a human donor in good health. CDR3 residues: CASSAYRGSPQETQYF. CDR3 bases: TGTGCCAGCAGTGCTTACAGGGGGAGCCCCCAAGAGACCCAGTACTTC.